The entry below gives a single TCR beta chain sequence along with its context. Its specificity is not known. The data were obtained in a study of cytomegalovirus exposure and HLA in healthy donors. The study, taken as a whole, reports: A list of 164 TCR beta chains associated with cytomegalovirus was given. For presence/absence analyses, sequencing depth was assumed to be roughly uniform across donors. Later analysis associated a missense DCLRE1C variant with TCR beta V- and J-gene trimming.

The study ran its PCR with 60 Vbeta and 13 Jbeta primers. The table came from immunoSEQ multiplex PCR; TCRdb's copy has only in-frame clones and leaves some out. The table lists roughly 180,000 clones, roughly 80% of them singletons, with just over 4.5% in the top ten. CDR3 length: 14 residues. V dropped 0 bases and J dropped 6; count of bases not matched to a gene: 3. Per the germline V gene, CDR1 is LNHNV and CDR2 is YYDKDF (reference sequence). The receptor's source is a woman aged 50 to 60 in good health and CMV-seropositive. Sequencing was performed on PBMCs. The chain has TRBV15 and TRBJ1-2, with 8 nucleotides matching TRBD1. The CDR3 DNA sequence: TGTGCCACCAGCAGAGATGGCAGGGGGCATGGCTACACCTTC. The encoded protein is CATSRDGRGHGYTF.